This T cell receptor beta chain was observed in a study of blood T cell repertoires in COVID-19. Germline CDR1 SQVTM, CDR2 ANQGSEA. The CDR3 has 12 residues. Germline trimming cut 6 bases from V and 6 bases from J; bases unmatched to any gene: 7. Using immunoSEQ multiplex PCR, the repertoire was profiled, and TCRdb retains in-frame clones only, with some absent. The repertoire consists of around 200,000 clones, with about 89% occurring once and the leading ten covering 6.7%. The clonotype originates from a man aged 40-49 years with acute or convalescent COVID-19. Sequences were obtained from peripheral blood. The V gene is TRBV29-1, the J gene TRBJ2-7; 8 bases line up with TRBD1. The CDR3 DNA follows: TGCAGCGTAAAGACAGGGGTCCGCGAGCAGTACTTC. Amino acid sequence: CSVKTGVREQYF.